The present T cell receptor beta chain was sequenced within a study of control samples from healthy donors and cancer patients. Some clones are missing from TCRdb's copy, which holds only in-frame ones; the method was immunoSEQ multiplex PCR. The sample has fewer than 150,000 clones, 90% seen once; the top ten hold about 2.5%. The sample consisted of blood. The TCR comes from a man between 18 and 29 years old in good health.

The CDR3 is CASSLQSGGYQETQYF. For the CDR3, the DNA is TGCGCCAGCAGCTTGCAGTCGGGGGGGTACCAAGAGACCCAGTACTTC. This chain uses TRBV5-1 with TRBJ2-5, with TRBD2 matching 8 bases. V dropped 1 base and J dropped 0; count of bases not matched to a gene: 5. The germline CDR1 and CDR2 sequences are SGHRS and YFSETQ. CDR3 length equals 16 residues.